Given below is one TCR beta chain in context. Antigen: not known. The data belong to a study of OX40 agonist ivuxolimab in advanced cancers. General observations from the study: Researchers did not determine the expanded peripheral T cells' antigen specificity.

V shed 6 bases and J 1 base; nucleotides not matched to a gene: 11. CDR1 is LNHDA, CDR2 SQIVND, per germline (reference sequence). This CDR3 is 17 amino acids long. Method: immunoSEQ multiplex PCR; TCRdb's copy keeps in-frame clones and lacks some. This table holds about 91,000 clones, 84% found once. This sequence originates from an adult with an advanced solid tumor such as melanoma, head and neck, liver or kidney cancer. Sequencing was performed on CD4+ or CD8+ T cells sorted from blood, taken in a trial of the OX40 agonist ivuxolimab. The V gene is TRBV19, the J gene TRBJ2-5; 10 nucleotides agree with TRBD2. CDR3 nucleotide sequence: TGTGCCAGTAGCGCCCCCCCCCAGCGGGGGGGCCAAGAGACCCAGTACTTC. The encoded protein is CASSAPPQRGGQETQYF.